A single sample is the source of the 25 T cell receptor beta chains below, sequenced in a study of T cells in Graves' hyperthyroidism and ophthalmopathy. The TCR beta CDR3 regions underwent amplification using RNA transcripts as the source. First-round RT-PCR with HTBI primers amplified the TCR CDR3 region. Each CDR3 protein is one row after TCRdb ran MiXCR on the multiplex PCR reads. The sample records about 600,000 distinct CDR3 sequences, around 14% being singletons. The sequenced material came from blood. The receptor source for this set is a woman aged 18-29 years with Graves' ophthalmopathy.

This clonotype was seen many times. The V gene is TRBV2, the J gene TRBJ2-7; TRBD1 matches 8 bases. The CDR3 spans 13 residues. V shed 2 bases, J shed 5 bases, and the junction held 2 bases outside the gene matches. Germline V gene sequence: CDR1 SNHLY, CDR2 FYNNEI. The CDR3: CASSEQGANEQYF. In DNA form, the CDR3 reads TGTGCCAGCAGTGAACAGGGGGCCAACGAGCAGTACTTC.

The chain uses TRBV27 and TRBJ2-1; 9 bases align to TRBD2. With V trimmed by 2 bases and J by 5 bases, 4 bases remained unmatched. The CDR3 sequence is 15 residues long. Germline CDR1 reads MNHEY; CDR2 reads SMNVEV (reference sequence). The CDR3 DNA is TGTGCCAGCAGTTTAGGGACTAGCTTCCACAATGAGCAGTTCTTC. The encoded protein is CASSLGTSFHNEQFF.

The rearrangement uses TRBV7-9 and TRBJ2-5; D perhaps matches TRBD1 (5 bases). The germline V gene encodes CDR1 SEHNR and CDR2 FQNEAQ (reference sequence). Trimming removed 4 bases at V and 4 bases at J, with 10 bases between. The CDR3 is 13 amino acids. The CDR3 region has the DNA TGTGCCAGCAGCTCCAGTAGGGGAGAGACCCAGTACTTC. This encodes CASSSSRGETQYF.

The J gene is TRBJ2-2, the V gene TRBV5-1, with TRBD2 matching 8 bases. This CDR3 is 16 amino acids long. The germline CDR1 and CDR2 sequences are SGHRS and YFSETQ. Trimming at V came to 0 bases and at J to 3 bases, leaving 4 bases not matched to a gene. CDR3 region: CASSLELAAYTGELFF. The CDR3 DNA reads as TGCGCCAGCAGCTTGGAACTAGCGGCCTACACCGGGGAGCTGTTTTTT. Full variable domain (outside the CDR3, taken from reference TRBV5-1 and TRBJ2-2): KAGVTQTPRYLIKTRGQQVTLSCSPISGHRSVSWYQQTPGQGLQFLFEYFSETQRNKGNFPGRFSGRQFSNSRSEMNVSTLELGDSALYLCASSLELAAYTGELFFGEGSRLTVL.

The chain couples TRBV28 to TRBJ1-2; 7 nucleotides agree with TRBD1. The ends lost 6 bases at V and 8 bases at J; junction bases unmatched: 9. The CDR3 runs 13 residues. In germline, CDR1 is MDHEN, CDR2 SYDVKM. The CDR3 nucleotides read TGTGCCAGCAGCTTTAGACAGGGAATAGGCTACACCTTC. Protein product: CASSFRQGIGYTF.

This clonotype was observed many times. The chain employs TRBV27 and TRBJ1-1; 8 nucleotides align to TRBD1. CDR1 and CDR2 from the germline V gene are MNHEY and SMNVEV (reference sequence). This CDR3 region has 16 residues. The trim removed 6 bases at V and 1 base at J, leaving 10 bases unmatched. The DNA for the CDR3 is TGTGCCAGCAGCCCCCAGCCAGGACAGGGGAACACTGAAGCTTTCTTT. This gives the protein CASSPQPGQGNTEAFF.

This clonotype has only a few counts. This chain uses TRBV20-1 with TRBJ2-1, with 7 bases matching TRBD2. This CDR3 has 15 amino acids. The trim removed 1 base at V and 5 bases at J, leaving 8 bases unmatched. Germline assignment: CDR1 DFQATT and CDR2 SNEGSKA (reference sequence). The DNA of the CDR3 is TGCAGTGCTAGAGGGGAGGGTAGCGCCAACAATGAGCAGTTCTTC. Residues: CSARGEGSANNEQFF.

This clonotype was found many times. The V gene is TRBV14, the J gene TRBJ2-7, with 8 bases aligning to TRBD2. J gave up 1 base and V 4 bases, and 9 bases lay outside the gene matches. The CDR3 covers 16 residues. Germline V gene lookup returns CDR1 SGHDN and CDR2 FVKESK. CDR3 amino acids: CASSLRVTSASYEQYF. CDR3 sequence (DNA): TGTGCCAGCAGCCTTCGCGTGACTAGCGCATCCTACGAGCAGTACTTC.

This clonotype was seen many times. V and J are TRBV30 and TRBJ2-7; 9 nucleotides align to TRBD1. V dropped 4 bases and J dropped 2; count of bases not matched to a gene: 3. The CDR3 extends over 13 amino acids. Germline loops: CDR1 GTSNPN, CDR2 SVGIG (reference sequence). CDR3 protein: CAWIQGATYEQYF. In DNA, the CDR3 is TGTGCCTGGATACAGGGGGCAACCTACGAGCAGTACTTC.

This chain connects TRBV29-1 to TRBJ2-5, with 8 bases matching TRBD2. V lost 7 bases to trimming and J lost 2 bases; unmatched junction nucleotides: 12. CDR1 and CDR2 from the germline V gene are SQVTM and ANQGSEA. The CDR3 has 15 residues. The chain's CDR3 is CSAPREGRGQETQYF. The DNA for the CDR3 is TGCAGCGCACCCCGGGAGGGACGAGGTCAAGAGACCCAGTACTTC.

The chain recombines TRBV19 with TRBJ2-6; the D is unclear. The CDR3 contains 15 residues. V was shortened by 9 bases and J by 0 bases, with 12 bases between the two germline ends. The germline CDR1 and CDR2 sequences are LNHDA and SQIVND (reference sequence). CDR3 protein: CASLGRFSGANVLTF. DNA for the CDR3: TGTGCCAGCCTAGGACGTTTCTCTGGGGCCAACGTCCTGACTTTC.

This clonotype came up a few times. Here the CDR3 DNA reads TGTGCCAGCAGCCGGGGAAGCCATAGCAATCAGCCCCAGCATTTT. Its protein product is CASSRGSHSNQPQHF. This chain joins TRBV6-1 and TRBJ1-5, with unresolved D. The CDR3 extends over 15 amino acids. Trimming removed 6 bases at V and 0 bases at J, with 12 bases between. Germline CDR1 and CDR2: MNHNS and SASEGT.

The chain links TRBV29-1 to TRBJ2-3, with 15 bases fitting TRBD2. CDR3 length: 15 residues. Unmatched junction bases numbered 5, after V lost 6 bases and J lost 4 bases. CDR1 is SQVTM, CDR2 ANQGSEA, per germline. This CDR3 reads CSVGGLAGGPDTQYF. CDR3 sequence (DNA): TGCAGCGTAGGAGGACTAGCGGGAGGGCCAGATACGCAGTATTTT.

This clonotype has ten or more counts. J is TRBJ2-4 and V is TRBV7-8; possible D gene TRBD1, 5 bases. The CDR3 spans 20 residues. The V end was cut by 1 base, the J end by 2 bases, with 24 bases between. Germline CDR1 and CDR2: SGHVS and FQNEAQ. CDR3 sequence reads: CASSLDPPSGRVNTKNIQYF. The DNA of the CDR3 is TGTGCCAGCAGCTTAGATCCACCCTCTGGCAGGGTGAACACCAAAAACATTCAGTACTTC.

On this clonotype: This sequence may be a read error, since a much larger clone differs from it by one base. The rearrangement joins TRBV7-2 to TRBJ2-3; possibly TRBD2 for D (5 bases). In germline, CDR1 is SGHTA, CDR2 FQGNSA. This CDR3 spans 13 amino acids. Deletions cut 4 bases from V and 5 bases from J, with 10 bases between. The chain's CDR3 is CASSSVREDTQYF. CDR3 DNA sequence: TGTGCCAGCAGCTCAGTTCGGGAAGATACGCAGTATTTT.

At least ten counts were recorded for this clonotype. The rearrangement joins TRBV27 to TRBJ2-5; the D gene is possibly TRBD2 (6 bases). Germline lookup yields CDR1 MNHEY and CDR2 SMNVEV (reference sequence). With 0 bases removed from V and 5 bases from J, the gap between germline ends came to 19 bases. The CDR3 extends over 17 amino acids. CDR3 coding DNA: TGTGCCAGCAGTTTATCAGCTAGGAGGGGCTTCGGCGAGACCCAGTACTTC. Its translation: CASSLSARRGFGETQYF.

This clonotype was counted at least ten times. CDR3 sequence: CASSPGSGNTEAFF. The CDR3 coding sequence is TGTGCCAGCAGCCCAGGGTCGGGGAACACTGAAGCTTTCTTT. The chain joins TRBV7-3 to TRBJ1-1, with D maybe TRBD1 (5 bases). Germline V gives CDR1 SGHTA, CDR2 FQGTGA. The germline V and J ends were trimmed by 5 bases and 1 base, with 11 bases remaining between them. The CDR3 length is 14 residues.

Only a few counts were recorded for this clonotype. This chain's CDR3 is CASSLWGQGNTGELFF. The CDR3 bases are TGTGCCAGCAGTTTATGGGGACAGGGGAACACCGGGGAGCTGTTTTTT. The chain couples TRBV28 to TRBJ2-2, with 9 nucleotides matching TRBD1. V lost 0 bases, J lost 1 base, and 0 bases stayed unmatched. The CDR3 contains 16 residues. Germline V gene sequence: CDR1 MDHEN, CDR2 SYDVKM.

In its sample, this clonotype was seen a few times. The J gene is TRBJ1-4, the V gene TRBV12-3 or TRBV12-4; D possibly corresponds to TRBD1 (6 bases). This CDR3 has 15 residues. The V end lost 6 bases, the J end lost 8 bases, and 19 bases lay between the germline ends. This CDR3 reads CASSFGQPGGEKLFF. CDR3 nucleotide sequence: TGTGCCAGCAGCTTCGGACAGCCAGGTGGGGAAAAACTGTTTTTT.

In its sample, this clonotype was seen a few times. The J gene is TRBJ1-1, the V gene TRBV19; TRBD1 matches 9 bases. With 8 bases clipped from V and 10 bases from J, the junction kept 20 bases outside the gene matches. Germline CDR1 LNHDA, CDR2 SQIVND (reference sequence). There are 16 residues in the CDR3. The CDR3 DNA is TGTGCCAGTGCGGCCCGGGACAGGGCCGATGAGGAGAGAGCTTTCTTT. Translation gives CASAARDRADEERAFF. The full variable domain, with the rest looked up from reference TRBV19 and TRBJ1-1, is DGGITQSPKYLFRKEGQNVTLSCEQNLNHDAMYWYRQDPGQGLRLIYYSQIVNDFQKGDIAEGYSVSREKKESFPLTVTSAQKNPTAFYLCASAARDRADEERAFFGQGTRLTVV.

This clonotype has at least ten counts. The chain is built from TRBV12-3 or TRBV12-4 and TRBJ1-2; 11 bases line up with TRBD1. This CDR3 has 15 residues. Germline trimming cut 3 bases from V and 7 bases from J; bases unmatched to any gene: 7. This CDR3 is CASSFRTGGRSGYTF. As DNA, the CDR3 is TGTGCCAGCAGTTTCCGGACAGGGGGCAGGTCTGGCTACACCTTC.

This clonotype was recorded at least ten times. This sequence joins TRBV7-8 and TRBJ2-1, with 11 bases fitting TRBD2. V was pared by 2 bases and J by 7 bases, with 4 bases of the junction left unmatched. The CDR3 extends over 15 amino acids. Germline CDR1 reads SGHVS; CDR2 reads FQNEAQ. DNA for the CDR3: TGTGCCAGCAGCTTAATAGCGGGAGGGGGGAATGAGCAGTTCTTC. Protein: CASSLIAGGGNEQFF.

This clonotype was seen many times. The chain has TRBV28 and TRBJ2-2; weak D call: TRBD2 (6 bases). The germline V gene has CDR1 MDHEN and CDR2 SYDVKM. The V and J ends lost 0 bases and 5 bases respectively, with 19 bases between them. The CDR3 runs to 18 residues. DNA for the CDR3: TGTGCCAGCAGTTTATGGGACCTCCAGGGACTGGAGACCGGGGAGCTGTTTTTT. As protein: CASSLWDLQGLETGELFF. The full variable domain, completed using reference TRBV28 and TRBJ2-2, is DVKVTQSSRYLVKRTGEKVFLECVQDMDHENMFWYRQDPGLGLRLIYFSYDVKMKEKGDIPEGYSVSREKKERFSLILESASTNQTSMYLCASSLWDLQGLETGELFFGEGSRLTVL.

The rearrangement links TRBV19 to TRBJ2-5; TRBD2 matches at 16 bases. This CDR3 has 17 amino acids. Per the germline V gene, CDR1 is LNHDA and CDR2 is SQIVND (reference sequence). The V gene end was trimmed by 5 bases and the J gene end by 5 bases; junction bases not matched to a gene: 8. CDR3 bases: TGTGCCAGTAGTTCCGGGACTAGCGGGAGGGCCCAGGAGACCCAGTACTTC. Its protein is CASSSGTSGRAQETQYF.

The sample holds many counts of this clonotype. The CDR3 DNA is TGTGCCAGCCGATTGGGTGATCAGCCCCAGCATTTT. Protein product: CASRLGDQPQHF. J is TRBJ1-5 and V is TRBV6-2 or TRBV6-3; D unresolved. The CDR3 spans 12 residues. Germline assignment: CDR1 MNHEY and CDR2 SVGEGT. Between the trimmed V and J ends, which lost 8 bases and 5 bases, there was a span of 10 bases.